Listed here are 28 T cell receptor beta chains from one sample, sequenced in a study of cytomegalovirus exposure and HLA in healthy donors. PCR employed 60 Vbeta and 13 Jbeta primers. Sequencing was performed with immunoSEQ multiplex PCR; in TCRdb, only in-frame clones are kept and a portion is missing. Among about 160,000 clones listed, around three quarters were seen once. Sequences were obtained from PBMCs. The receptors were gathered from a man aged 25-45 years in good health and CMV-seropositive.

This chain joins TRBV5-6 and TRBJ1-5; 10 bases align to TRBD1. Germline V lookup: CDR1 SGHDT, CDR2 YYEEEE. V lost 5 bases, J lost 8 bases, and 10 bases stayed unmatched. The CDR3 contains 15 residues. The CDR3 reads CASSLRTGGTEPQHF. The CDR3 DNA reads as TGTGCCAGCAGTCTTCGGACAGGGGGAACCGAGCCCCAGCATTTT.

This chain uses TRBV4-1 with TRBJ2-2; weak D call: TRBD1 (5 bases). This CDR3 spans 16 amino acids. Germline loops: CDR1 MGHRA, CDR2 YSYEKL. Trimming removed 0 bases from V and 4 bases from J, with 12 bases in between. CDR3 amino acids: CASSQEGRQGTGELFF. DNA for the CDR3: TGCGCCAGCAGCCAAGAGGGCAGGCAGGGCACCGGGGAGCTGTTTTTT.

The chain recombines TRBV6-5 with TRBJ1-5; D is unclear. Trimming removed 3 bases at V and 4 bases at J, with 7 bases between. The CDR3 length is 13 residues. Germline CDR1 MNHEY, CDR2 SVGAGI. CDR3 region: CASSYSENQPQHF. CDR3 in DNA: TGTGCCAGCAGTTATTCTGAGAATCAGCCCCAGCATTTT.

This chain joins TRBV4-1 and TRBJ1-4, with D possibly TRBD1 on 5 matching bases. CDR3 length: 16 amino acids. From germline, CDR1 is MGHRA and CDR2 YSYEKL. V lost 3 bases and J lost 6, with 17 bases in between. The CDR3: CASSQGGTVIYEKLFF. CDR3 bases: TGCGCCAGCAGCCAGGGCGGGACGGTCATTTATGAAAAACTGTTTTTT.

This clone was picked up a small number of times. The chain has TRBV10-3 and TRBJ2-1; a possible D gene is TRBD1 (7 bases). Germline V gene data show CDR1 as ENHRY and CDR2 as SYGVKD. Trimming stripped 6 bases from V and 4 bases from J, with 16 bases between. The CDR3 has 15 residues. CDR3 DNA: TGTGCCATCAGCGGCGGGACAGATCCTTACAATGAGCAGTTCTTC. This codes for CAISGGTDPYNEQFF.

The genes are TRBV27 and TRBJ2-2; D might be TRBD1 (5 bases). Between the trimmed V and J ends, which lost 3 bases and 8 bases, there was a span of 10 bases. Germline V CDR1 and CDR2: MNHEY, SMNVEV (reference sequence). The CDR3 covers 13 residues. The CDR3 DNA sequence: TGTGCCAGCAGTTTGTCCTCAGGGGGGGAGCTGTTTTTT. This gives the protein CASSLSSGGELFF.

The chain uses TRBV25-1 and TRBJ2-5; 8 bases line up with TRBD1. TRBJ2-7 explains the end of the DNA better; the J call may be wrong. The CDR3 runs to 17 residues. Germline V gene sequence: CDR1 MGHDK, CDR2 SYGVNS. The chain's CDR3 is CASSERTPGQAPHEQYF. The CDR3 DNA reads as TGTGCCAGCAGTGAACGCACTCCGGGACAGGCCCCCCACGAGCAGTACTTC.

Here the CDR3 reads CASSPNRADQPQHF. The DNA of the CDR3 is TGTGCCAGCAGCCCAAACAGGGCCGATCAGCCCCAGCATTTT. The chain employs TRBV7-9 and TRBJ1-5; maybe TRBD1 (6 bases). V lost 5 bases and J 5 bases, leaving 13 bases between the germline ends. In germline, CDR1 is SEHNR, CDR2 FQNEAQ (reference sequence). The CDR3 spans 14 residues.

The chain combines TRBV7-3 with TRBJ2-3, with TRBD2 matching 7 bases. This CDR3 is built from 16 residues. Looked up from germline, CDR1 is SGHTA and CDR2 is FQGTGA. J was trimmed by 0 bases and V by 5 bases; bases with no gene match: 8. CDR3 coding DNA: TGTGCCAGCAGCCCCCAGCCAGCGGGGAGCACAGATACGCAGTATTTT. Encoded protein: CASSPQPAGSTDTQYF.

The V and J genes are TRBV7-9 and TRBJ2-7; perhaps TRBD1 as D (5 bases). The CDR3 is 12 amino acids. Per the germline V gene, CDR1 is SEHNR and CDR2 is FQNEAQ (reference sequence). V was clipped by 2 bases and J by 3 bases, with 5 bases between them. The CDR3 nucleotides read TGTGCCAGCAGCTTACAGGGCTACGAGCAGTACTTC. It is translated as CASSLQGYEQYF.

This clone was recorded a few times. V gene TRBV7-9 combines with J gene TRBJ1-2; D unclear. Germline-derived CDR1 and CDR2 are SEHNR and FQNEAQ (reference sequence). The CDR3 consists of 13 residues. The V end lost 5 bases, the J end lost 3 bases, and 10 bases lay between the germline ends. CDR3 amino acids: CASSADEYYGYTF. The CDR3, as DNA: TGTGCCAGCAGCGCGGATGAATACTATGGCTACACCTTC. Full variable domain (rest looked up from reference TRBV7-9 and TRBJ1-2): DTGVSQNPRHKITKRGQNVTFRCDPISEHNRLYWYRQTLGQGPEFLTYFQNEAQLEKSRLLSDRFSAERPKGSFSTLEIQRTEQGDSAMYLCASSADEYYGYTFGSGTRLTVV.

This clone came up once. This sequence joins TRBV5-1 and TRBJ2-5, with a tentative D call TRBD2 (5 bases). Trimming removed 1 base at V and 2 bases at J, with 15 bases between. Germline V gene data show CDR1 as SGHRS and CDR2 as YFSETQ. The CDR3 has 16 amino acids. The DNA for the CDR3 is TGCGCCAGCAGCTTGTCCCAAAGCGGATCGCAAGAGACCCAGTACTTC. Protein: CASSLSQSGSQETQYF.

This chain uses TRBV28 with TRBJ2-5; 16 bases are shared with TRBD2. The CDR3 runs to 15 residues. Trimming took 8 bases from V and 5 from J; bases not matched to a gene: 5. Per germline, CDR1 MDHEN and CDR2 SYDVKM. The CDR3 coding sequence is TGTGCCAGCGGGACTAGCGGGGGGGCCCCGGAGACCCAGTACTTC. Its protein product is CASGTSGGAPETQYF.

V gene TRBV4-3 combines with J gene TRBJ1-5; 7 bases fit TRBD1. The germline CDR1 and CDR2 sequences are LGHNA and YSLEER. V lost 0 bases and J lost 7; bases outside the gene matches: 3. The CDR3 contains 14 residues. The CDR3 region has the DNA TGCGCCAGCAGCCAAGAAGGGGGCAGCCAGCCCCAGCATTTT. This gives the protein CASSQEGGSQPQHF.

The CDR3 DNA sequence: TGCGCCAGCAGCTTGGGGAGAGGGGGACGGATGGTCCAAGAGACCCAGTACTTC. This gives the protein CASSLGRGGRMVQETQYF. This chain joins TRBV5-1 and TRBJ2-5; a possible D gene is TRBD1 (6 bases). V shed 0 bases and J shed 1 base, with 19 bases lying between them. Germline lookup yields CDR1 SGHRS and CDR2 YFSETQ. The CDR3 runs to 18 residues.

V usage is TRBV2 and J usage is TRBJ2-2, with D perhaps matching TRBD1 (5 bases). The germline V gene encodes CDR1 SNHLY and CDR2 FYNNEI. The CDR3 loop spans 16 amino acids. The V end was cut by 6 bases, the J end by 0 bases, with 14 bases between. The CDR3 sequence: CASSRQRETNTGELFF. The CDR3 bases are TGTGCCAGCAGCAGACAGCGAGAGACGAACACCGGGGAGCTGTTTTTT. Using reference TRBV2 and TRBJ2-2 for the parts outside the CDR3, the full variable domain is EPEVTQTPSHQVTQMGQEVILRCVPISNHLYFYWYRQILGQKVEFLVSFYNNEISEKSEIFDDQFSVERPDGSNFTLKIRSTKLEDSAMYFCASSRQRETNTGELFFGEGSRLTVL.

The CDR3 DNA follows: TGCGCCAGCAGCTTGGCCGGGACTGACACCTACAATGAGCAGTTCTTC. Translating it yields CASSLAGTDTYNEQFF. This rearrangement joins TRBV5-1 to TRBJ2-1; TRBD2 might be the D (6 bases). The germline V and J ends were trimmed by 0 bases and 2 bases, with 12 bases remaining between them. The germline gives CDR1 SGHRS, CDR2 YFSETQ. The length of the CDR3 is 16 residues.

In nucleotides, the CDR3 is TGCGCCAGCAGCCAAGAGCCTCCGACTCCGAGTGAAAAGACCCAGTACTTC. It yields the protein CASSQEPPTPSEKTQYF. V gene TRBV4-1 combines with J gene TRBJ2-5; D is uncertain. The CDR3 is 17 amino acids. V was clipped by 0 bases and J by 6 bases, with 20 bases between them. Germline V CDR1 and CDR2: MGHRA, YSYEKL.

V is TRBV5-1 and J is TRBJ2-2, with D possibly being TRBD2 (6 bases). Per germline, CDR1 SGHRS and CDR2 YFSETQ. V lost 1 base, J lost 1 base, and 8 bases lay in between. The CDR3 totals 15 residues. The CDR3 sequence is CASSLSGGNTGELFF. Written as DNA, the CDR3 is TGCGCCAGCAGCTTGTCCGGGGGGAACACCGGGGAGCTGTTTTTT.

This clone came up a few times. The chain carries TRBV7-7 and TRBJ2-2, with D hard to call. Trimming took off 2 bases at V and 5 bases at J, with 6 bases between the two ends. CDR3 length: 13 amino acids. Germline V gives CDR1 SSHAT, CDR2 FNYEAQ (reference sequence). CDR3 DNA sequence: TGTGCCAGCAGCTTAACAGAAACCGGGGAGCTGTTTTTT. This translates into CASSLTETGELFF.

This clone showed up just a few times. The chain has TRBV5-4 and TRBJ2-5; weak D call: TRBD2 (7 bases). Germline loops: CDR1 SGHNT, CDR2 YYREEE (reference sequence). The CDR3 totals 15 residues. V lost 0 bases, J lost 1 base, and 10 bases lay in between. The CDR3 nucleotides read TGTGCCAGCAGCTTGGGGCGGGGGCCCCAAGAGACCCAGTACTTC. Amino acid sequence: CASSLGRGPQETQYF.

The chain couples TRBV7-6 to TRBJ2-2; D possibly corresponds to TRBD2 (7 bases). Trimming stripped 10 bases from V and 4 bases from J, with 16 bases between. This CDR3 has 14 amino acids. Germline CDR1 reads SGHVS; CDR2 reads FNYEAQ. CDR3 DNA sequence: TGTGCCACCTCAACAGGGAGGGGCACCGGGGAGCTGTTTTTT. Residues: CATSTGRGTGELFF.

The J gene is TRBJ1-4, the V gene TRBV5-1; 11 positions agree with TRBD1. The CDR3 loop spans 15 amino acids. The V gene end was trimmed by 4 bases and the J gene end by 8 bases; junction bases not matched to a gene: 7. Germline CDR1 SGHRS, CDR2 YFSETQ. The CDR3 region has the DNA TGCGCCAGCAGCCTTCCGGGACAGGGGGGAGAAAAACTGTTTTTT. It translates to CASSLPGQGGEKLFF.

The chain uses TRBV5-1 and TRBJ2-1; 8 bases are a match to TRBD2. CDR1 and CDR2 from the germline V gene are SGHRS and YFSETQ. The CDR3 extends over 15 amino acids. Trimming at V came to 4 bases and at J to 8 bases, leaving 11 bases not matched to a gene. CDR3 region: CASSRRLARVDEQFF. CDR3 coding DNA: TGCGCCAGCAGCCGAAGACTAGCGAGGGTGGATGAGCAGTTCTTC.

This chain connects TRBV28 to TRBJ2-7; 11 positions agree with TRBD1. Germline V gives CDR1 MDHEN, CDR2 SYDVKM. V dropped 3 bases and J dropped 0; count of bases not matched to a gene: 4. This CDR3 has 16 residues. The CDR3 bases are TGTGCCAGCAGTTTGGCGGGACAGGGGGACTCCTACGAGCAGTACTTC. Residues: CASSLAGQGDSYEQYF.

Concerning this clone itself: Compared with germline, one end of the junction differs, possibly owing to a read error. The chain is built from TRBV4-2 and TRBJ2-7; 12 nucleotides line up with TRBD1. The CDR3 totals 17 residues. Per germline, CDR1 LGHNA and CDR2 YNFKEQ. The CDR3 DNA reads as TGTGCCAGCAGCCAAGATTTTGGGACAGGGGGCTCCCACGAGCAGTACTTC. As protein: CASSQDFGTGGSHEQYF.

The V call is TRBV5-6, the J call TRBJ2-5; tentatively, D is TRBD2 (5 bases). Germline V gives CDR1 SGHDT, CDR2 YYEEEE. The length of the CDR3 is 17 residues. V lost 2 bases and J lost 2, with 19 bases in between. The CDR3 loop is CASSFSVGLRRQETQYF. In DNA, the CDR3 is TGTGCCAGCAGCTTTTCTGTTGGTTTACGGAGGCAAGAGACCCAGTACTTC.

V and J are TRBV7-3 and TRBJ2-2; tentative D call: TRBD2 (7 bases). This CDR3 has 13 residues. V was clipped by 6 bases and J by 5 bases, with 10 bases between them. CDR1 is SGHTA, CDR2 FQGTGA, per germline. The CDR3 loop reads CASRGGGTGELFF. CDR3 coding DNA: TGTGCCAGCAGAGGGGGGGGAACCGGGGAGCTGTTTTTT.